The clone carrying this T cell receptor (beta chain) was observed a few times. What it binds is not known. The source of the sample is a study of T cell repertoires in cytomegalovirus infection. Trimming left V 1 base short and J 0 bases short, with 7 bases between. CDR1 SGHVS and CDR2 FQNEAQ come from the germline V gene. This CDR3 region has 15 residues. TCRdb itself ran the reads through MiXCR, one entry per CDR3 protein. Of more than 40,000 distinct CDR3 sequences in the sample, 21% were seen once. The clonotype comes from a human donor in good health (CMV status not recorded). Some clones in this sample may be carry-over from other donors' samples. This rearrangement joins TRBV7-8 to TRBJ2-1; D gene ambiguous. The specimen was CD8+ T cells from cultured PBMCs, collected from culture after CMV antigen stimulation. CDR3 bases: TGTGCCAGCAGCTTAGGCGAGAGCTCCTACAATGAGCAGTTCTTC. Protein product: CASSLGESSYNEQFF.